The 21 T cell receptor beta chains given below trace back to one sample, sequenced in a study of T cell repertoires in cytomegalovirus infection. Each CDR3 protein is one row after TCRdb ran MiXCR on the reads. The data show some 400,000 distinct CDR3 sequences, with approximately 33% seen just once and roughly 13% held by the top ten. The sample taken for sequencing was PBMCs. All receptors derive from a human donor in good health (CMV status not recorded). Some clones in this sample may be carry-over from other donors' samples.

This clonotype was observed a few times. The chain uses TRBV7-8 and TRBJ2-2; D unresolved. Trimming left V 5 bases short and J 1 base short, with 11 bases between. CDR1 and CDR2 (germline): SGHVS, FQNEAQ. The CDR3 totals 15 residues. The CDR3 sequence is CASSPDSVNTGELFF. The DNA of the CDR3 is TGTGCCAGCAGCCCGGATTCGGTGAACACCGGGGAGCTGTTTTTT.

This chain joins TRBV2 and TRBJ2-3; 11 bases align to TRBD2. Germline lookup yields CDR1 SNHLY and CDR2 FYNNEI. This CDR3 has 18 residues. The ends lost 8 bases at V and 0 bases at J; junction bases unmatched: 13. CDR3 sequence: CASRTSGSTSTSTDTQYF. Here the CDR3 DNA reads TGTGCCAGCCGGACTAGCGGGTCGACCTCAACTAGCACAGATACGCAGTATTTT. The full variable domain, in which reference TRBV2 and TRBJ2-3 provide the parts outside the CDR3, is EPEVTQTPSHQVTQMGQEVILRCVPISNHLYFYWYRQILGQKVEFLVSFYNNEISEKSEIFDDQFSVERPDGSNFTLKIRSTKLEDSAMYFCASRTSGSTSTSTDTQYFGPGTRLTVL.

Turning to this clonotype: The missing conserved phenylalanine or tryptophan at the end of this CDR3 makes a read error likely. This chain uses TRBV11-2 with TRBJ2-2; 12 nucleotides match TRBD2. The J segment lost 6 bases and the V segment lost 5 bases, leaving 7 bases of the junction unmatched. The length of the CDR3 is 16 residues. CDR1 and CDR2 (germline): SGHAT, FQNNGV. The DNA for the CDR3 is TGTGCCAGCAGCCCGCTAGCGGGGGGGCTGGCCGGGGAGCTGTTTTTG. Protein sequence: CASSPLAGGLAGELFL.

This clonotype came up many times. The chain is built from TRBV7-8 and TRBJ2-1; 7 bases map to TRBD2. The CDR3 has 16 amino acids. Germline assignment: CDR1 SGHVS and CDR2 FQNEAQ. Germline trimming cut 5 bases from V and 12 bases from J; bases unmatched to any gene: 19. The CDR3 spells CASSPRGDQPPGGQFF. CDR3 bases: TGTGCCAGCAGCCCCCGGGGGGACCAACCGCCCGGGGGGCAGTTCTTC.

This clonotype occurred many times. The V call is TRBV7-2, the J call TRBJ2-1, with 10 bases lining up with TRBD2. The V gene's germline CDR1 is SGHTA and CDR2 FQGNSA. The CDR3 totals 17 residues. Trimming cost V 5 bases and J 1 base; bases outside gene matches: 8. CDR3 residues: CASSRPLAGVSYNEQFF. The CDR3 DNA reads TGTGCCAGCAGCCGGCCTCTAGCGGGGGTGTCCTACAATGAGCAGTTCTTC.

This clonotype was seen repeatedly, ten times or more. The CDR3 is CASSPSFDGNQPQHF. The CDR3, as DNA: TGTGCCAGCAGCCCCTCGTTTGACGGCAATCAGCCCCAGCATTTT. The rearrangement uses TRBV27 and TRBJ1-5; no firm D call. With 6 bases removed from V and 2 bases from J, the gap between germline ends came to 14 bases. Germline loops: CDR1 MNHEY, CDR2 SMNVEV (reference sequence). CDR3 length: 15 residues.

The CDR3 DNA sequence: TGTGCCAGCACCAACTCGGGGATTATCTACGAGCAGTACTTC. It yields the protein CASTNSGIIYEQYF. V gene TRBV7-8 combines with J gene TRBJ2-7, with D perhaps TRBD2 (5 bases). The germline V gene encodes CDR1 SGHVS and CDR2 FQNEAQ. This CDR3 contains 14 residues. V was shortened by 7 bases and J by 3 bases, with 16 bases between the two germline ends.

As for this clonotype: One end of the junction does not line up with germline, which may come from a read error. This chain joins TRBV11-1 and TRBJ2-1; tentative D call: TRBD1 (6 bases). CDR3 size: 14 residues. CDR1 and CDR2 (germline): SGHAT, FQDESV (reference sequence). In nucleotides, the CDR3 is TGTGCCAGCAGCCTTAGGAGCAGGGGACATGAGCGGTTCTTC. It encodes CASSLRSRGHERFF.

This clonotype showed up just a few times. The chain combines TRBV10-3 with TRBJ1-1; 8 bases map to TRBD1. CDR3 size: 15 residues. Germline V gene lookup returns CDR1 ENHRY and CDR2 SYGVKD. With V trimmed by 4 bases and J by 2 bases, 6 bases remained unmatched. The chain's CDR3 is CAISAVDRGNTEAFF. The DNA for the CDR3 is TGTGCCATCAGTGCGGTTGACAGGGGTAACACTGAAGCTTTCTTT.

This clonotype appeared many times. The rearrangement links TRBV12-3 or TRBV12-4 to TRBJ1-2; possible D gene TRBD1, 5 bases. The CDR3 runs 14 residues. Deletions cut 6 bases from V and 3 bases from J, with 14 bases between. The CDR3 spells CASSPREGDYGYTF. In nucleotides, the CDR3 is TGTGCCAGCAGCCCCAGGGAAGGGGACTATGGCTACACCTTC.

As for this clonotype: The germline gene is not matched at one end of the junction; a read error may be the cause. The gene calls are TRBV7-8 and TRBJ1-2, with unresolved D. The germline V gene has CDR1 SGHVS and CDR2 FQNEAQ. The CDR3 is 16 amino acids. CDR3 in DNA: TGTGCCAGCAGCTTAGATTTCCTGGTGACAAATTATGGCTACCCCTTC. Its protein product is CASSLDFLVTNYGYPF.

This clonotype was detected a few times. CDR3 nucleotide sequence: TGCGCCAGCAGCTCCCCGGGGTCGTCCGGAAACACCATATATTTT. Protein product: CASSSPGSSGNTIYF. The chain employs TRBV4-1 and TRBJ1-3; D unresolved. This CDR3 contains 15 residues. Trimming cost V 5 bases and J 4 bases, with 15 bases left between them. Germline V gene lookup returns CDR1 MGHRA and CDR2 YSYEKL.

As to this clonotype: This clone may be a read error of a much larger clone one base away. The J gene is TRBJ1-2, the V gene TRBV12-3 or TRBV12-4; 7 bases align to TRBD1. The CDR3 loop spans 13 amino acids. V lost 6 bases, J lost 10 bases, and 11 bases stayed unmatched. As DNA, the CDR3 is TGTGCCAGCAGCCCGGGACAGTGGTTAGTCTACACCTTC. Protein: CASSPGQWLVYTF.

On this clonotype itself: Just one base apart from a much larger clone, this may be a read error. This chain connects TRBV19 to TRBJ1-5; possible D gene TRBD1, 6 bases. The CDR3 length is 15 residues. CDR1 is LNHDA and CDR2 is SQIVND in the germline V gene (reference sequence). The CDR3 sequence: CASSNLDSSNQSQHF. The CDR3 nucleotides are TGTGCCAGTAGTAATCTGGACAGTAGCAATCAGTCCCAGCATTTT.

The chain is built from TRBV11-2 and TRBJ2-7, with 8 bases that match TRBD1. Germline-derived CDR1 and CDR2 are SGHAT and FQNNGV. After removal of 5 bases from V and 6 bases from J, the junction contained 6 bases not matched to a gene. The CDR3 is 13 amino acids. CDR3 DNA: TGTGCCAGCAGCACGGGACAGGTGTCCGAGCAGTACTTC. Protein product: CASSTGQVSEQYF.

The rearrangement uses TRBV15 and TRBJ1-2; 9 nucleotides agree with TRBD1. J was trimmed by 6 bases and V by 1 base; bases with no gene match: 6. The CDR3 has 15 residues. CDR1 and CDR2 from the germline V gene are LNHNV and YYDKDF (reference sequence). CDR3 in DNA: TGTGCCACCAGCAGAGGGACAGGGGTTGGTGATGGCTACACCTTC. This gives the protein CATSRGTGVGDGYTF.

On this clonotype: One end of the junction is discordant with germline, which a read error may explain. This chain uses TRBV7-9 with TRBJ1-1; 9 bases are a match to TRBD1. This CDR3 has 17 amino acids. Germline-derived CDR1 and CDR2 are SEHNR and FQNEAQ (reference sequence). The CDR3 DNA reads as TGTGCCAGCAGCTTAGCGGGGGGGGACAGGGTGAACACTCAAGCGTTCTTT. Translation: CASSLAGGDRVNTQAFF.

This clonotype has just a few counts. The DNA of the CDR3 is TGTGCCAGCAGACAGGGGGCCTACGAGCAGTACTTC. Its translation is CASRQGAYEQYF. This chain joins TRBV6-1 and TRBJ2-7, with 8 bases lining up with TRBD1. In germline, CDR1 is MNHNS, CDR2 SASEGT. Trimming removed 6 bases from V and 2 bases from J; junction bases left unmatched: 0. The CDR3 covers 12 residues.

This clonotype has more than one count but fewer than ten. The DNA for the CDR3 is TGTGCCAGCAGGTCCGGGACTAGTTACACCGGGGAGCTGTTTTTT. Amino acid sequence: CASRSGTSYTGELFF. The chain couples TRBV12-3 or TRBV12-4 to TRBJ2-2; TRBD2 matches at 8 bases. The J segment lost 3 bases and the V segment lost 6 bases, leaving 6 bases of the junction unmatched. This CDR3 has 15 residues.

The CDR3 coding sequence is TGTGCCAGCAGTCCGGGGACAGGGGGCCGCTTGTCACCCCTCCACTTT. This gives the protein CASSPGTGGRLSPLHF. The rearrangement joins TRBV28 to TRBJ1-6; 12 nucleotides line up with TRBD1. In germline, CDR1 is MDHEN, CDR2 SYDVKM. The CDR3 is 16 residues long. J was trimmed by 10 bases and V by 5 bases; bases with no gene match: 9.

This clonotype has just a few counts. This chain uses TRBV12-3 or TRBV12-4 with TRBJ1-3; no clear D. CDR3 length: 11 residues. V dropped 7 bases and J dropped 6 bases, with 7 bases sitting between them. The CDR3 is CASTSSNTIYF. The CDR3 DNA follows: TGTGCCAGCACCTCCTCAAACACCATATATTTT.